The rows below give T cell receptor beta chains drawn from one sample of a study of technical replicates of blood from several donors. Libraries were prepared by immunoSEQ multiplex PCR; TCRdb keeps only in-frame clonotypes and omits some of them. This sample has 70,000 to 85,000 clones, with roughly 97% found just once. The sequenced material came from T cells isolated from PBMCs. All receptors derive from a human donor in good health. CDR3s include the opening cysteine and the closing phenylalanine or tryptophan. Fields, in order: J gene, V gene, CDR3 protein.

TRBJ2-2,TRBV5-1,CASSLMAGENTGELFF
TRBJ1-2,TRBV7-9,CASSVYLTVYGYTF
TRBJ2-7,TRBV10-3,CAISEGLAGGYEQYF
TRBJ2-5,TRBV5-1,CASSLGTGGETQYF
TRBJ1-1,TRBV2,CASSETRGPTEAFF
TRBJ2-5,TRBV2,CASSQGTGVETQYF
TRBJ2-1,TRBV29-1,CSVAGTGGSYNEQFF
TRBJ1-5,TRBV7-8,CASSLGSVAQPQHF
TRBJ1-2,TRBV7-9,CASSPRQGNYGYTF
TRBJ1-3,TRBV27,CASSLSWTGSGNTIYF
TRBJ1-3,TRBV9,CASSVAENSGNTIYF
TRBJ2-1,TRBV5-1,CASSSPGTGWDEQFF
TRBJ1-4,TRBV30,CAWGSLLQGFGEKLFF
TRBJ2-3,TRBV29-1,CSVRLGQGSTDTQYF
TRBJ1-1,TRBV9,CASSVGPGATAEAFF
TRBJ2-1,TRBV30,CAWSPIQRGGNEQFF
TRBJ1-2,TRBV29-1,CSVEGDSSNYGYTF
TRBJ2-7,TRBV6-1,CASRGTGRDEQYF
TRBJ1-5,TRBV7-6,CASSLLTGPHQPQHF
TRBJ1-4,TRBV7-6,CASSLGQTNEKLFF
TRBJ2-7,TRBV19,CASSARTGSYEQYF
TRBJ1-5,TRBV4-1,CASSHQGLSHQPQHF